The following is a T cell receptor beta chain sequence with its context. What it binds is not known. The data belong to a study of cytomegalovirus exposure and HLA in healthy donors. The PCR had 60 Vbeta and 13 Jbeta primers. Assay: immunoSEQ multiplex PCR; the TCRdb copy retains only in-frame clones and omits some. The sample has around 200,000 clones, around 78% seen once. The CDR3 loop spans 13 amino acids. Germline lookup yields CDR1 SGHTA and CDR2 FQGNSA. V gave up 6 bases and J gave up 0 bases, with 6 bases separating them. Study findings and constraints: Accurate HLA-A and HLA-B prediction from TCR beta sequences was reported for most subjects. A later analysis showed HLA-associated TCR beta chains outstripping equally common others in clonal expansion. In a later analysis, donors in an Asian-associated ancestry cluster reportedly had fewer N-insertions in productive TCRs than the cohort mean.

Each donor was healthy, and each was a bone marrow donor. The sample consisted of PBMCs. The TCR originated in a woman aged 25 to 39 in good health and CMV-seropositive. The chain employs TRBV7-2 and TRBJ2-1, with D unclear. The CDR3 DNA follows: TGTGCCAGCAGAATGGCCTCCTACAATGAGCAGTTCTTC. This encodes CASRMASYNEQFF.